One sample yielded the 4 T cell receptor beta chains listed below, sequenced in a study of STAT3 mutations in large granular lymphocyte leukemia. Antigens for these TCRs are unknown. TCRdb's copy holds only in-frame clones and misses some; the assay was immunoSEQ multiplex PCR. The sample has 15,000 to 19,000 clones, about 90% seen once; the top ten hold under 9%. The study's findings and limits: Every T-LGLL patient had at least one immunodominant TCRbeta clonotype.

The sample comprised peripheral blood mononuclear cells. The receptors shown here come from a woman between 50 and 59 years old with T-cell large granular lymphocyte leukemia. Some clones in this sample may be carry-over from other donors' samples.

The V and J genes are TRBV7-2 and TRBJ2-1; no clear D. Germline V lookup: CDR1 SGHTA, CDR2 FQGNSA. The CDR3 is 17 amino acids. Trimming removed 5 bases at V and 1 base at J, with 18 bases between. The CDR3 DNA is TGTGCCAGCAGCCCCCGGGCCTCTGTGGGATCCTACAATGAGCAGTTCTTC. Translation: CASSPRASVGSYNEQFF.

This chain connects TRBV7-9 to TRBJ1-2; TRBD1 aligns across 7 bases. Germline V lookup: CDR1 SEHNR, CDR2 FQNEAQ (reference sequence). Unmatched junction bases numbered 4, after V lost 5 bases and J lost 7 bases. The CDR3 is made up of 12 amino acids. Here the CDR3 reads CASSRQGFGYTF. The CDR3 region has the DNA TGTGCCAGCAGCCGACAGGGCTTTGGCTACACCTTC.

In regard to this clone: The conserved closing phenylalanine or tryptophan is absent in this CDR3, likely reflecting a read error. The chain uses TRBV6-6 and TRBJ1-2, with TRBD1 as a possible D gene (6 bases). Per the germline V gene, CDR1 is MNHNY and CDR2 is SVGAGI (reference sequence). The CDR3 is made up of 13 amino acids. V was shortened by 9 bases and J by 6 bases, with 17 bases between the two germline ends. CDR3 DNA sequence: TGTGCCAGTGTGGAACGGGGGGCGAATGGCTACACCCTC. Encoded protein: CASVERGANGYTL.

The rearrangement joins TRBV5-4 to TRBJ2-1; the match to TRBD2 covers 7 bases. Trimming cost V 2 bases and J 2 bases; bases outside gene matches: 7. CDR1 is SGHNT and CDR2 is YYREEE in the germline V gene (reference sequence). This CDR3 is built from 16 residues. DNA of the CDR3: TGTGCCAGCAGCTTCGGTGGGAGGGGACCCTACAATGAGCAGTTCTTC. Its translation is CASSFGGRGPYNEQFF.